These T cell receptor beta chains were read from a single sample in a study of T cells in Graves' hyperthyroidism and ophthalmopathy. TCRdb reprocessed the multiplex PCR reads with MiXCR, giving one entry per CDR3 protein. Of approximately 600,000 distinct CDR3 sequences listed, about 14% were seen once; the top ten hold about 4%. Sequenced sample: blood. These receptors all stem from a woman aged 40 to 50 with Graves' ophthalmopathy. The CDR3 runs from the conserved cysteine through the conserved F or W. D genes are given only for firm matches. Clone size is given for some rows only: seen once, a few or many times, or a class if the clone is expanded.

CDR3 | DNA | D | size | J | V
CASSHRGAGEQYF | TGTGCCAGCAGCCACCGAGGGGCTGGCGAGCAGTACTTC | . | . | TRBJ2-7 | TRBV11-3
CASSIPDRGLDEQYF | TGTGCCAGTAGTATCCCGGACAGGGGGCTTGACGAGCAGTACTTC | TRBD1 | . | TRBJ2-7 | TRBV19
CASRAYLAEDEQYF | TGTGCCAGCCGCGCCTACCTAGCGGAGGATGAGCAGTACTTC | TRBD2 | many | TRBJ2-7 | TRBV28
CASSQAAGTGGYEQYF | TGCGCCAGCAGCCAAGCCGCCGGGACAGGGGGCTACGAGCAGTACTTC | TRBD1 | few | TRBJ2-7 | TRBV4-1
CASSFAANQPQHF | TGTGCCAGCAGTTTCGCGGCGAATCAGCCCCAGCATTTT | . | many | TRBJ1-5 | TRBV12-3/TRBV12-4
CASSLQGAEEETQYF | TGTGCCAGCAGTCTACAGGGGGCGGAAGAAGAGACCCAGTACTTC | TRBD1 | . | TRBJ2-5 | TRBV12-3/TRBV12-4
CASSSSGSTGELFF | TGTGCCAGCAGCTCTAGCGGTTCCACCGGGGAGCTGTTTTTT | TRBD2 | many | TRBJ2-2 | TRBV7-2
CASSIAPSQPQHF | TGTGCCAGCAGTATTGCCCCCAGTCAGCCCCAGCATTTT | . | . | TRBJ1-5 | TRBV7-3
CASSQRGVGEQYF | TGTGCCAGCAGCCAAAGAGGGGTTGGCGAGCAGTACTTC | . | few | TRBJ2-7 | TRBV16
CASSAWGAGNTIYF | TGTGCCAGCAGTGCCTGGGGAGCTGGAAACACCATATATTTT | . | many | TRBJ1-3 | TRBV2
CASSTYGRPAGELFF | TGTGCCAGCAGCACCTACGGGAGACCCGCCGGGGAGCTGTTTTTT | . | . | TRBJ2-2 | TRBV7-2
CASSEYGAGGASQYF | TGTGCCAGCAGTGAATATGGCGCAGGGGGCGCTTCGCAGTACTTC | TRBD1 | many | TRBJ2-7 | TRBV25-1
CASSSTSFAYNEQFF | TGTGCCAGCAGTTCGACTAGTTTTGCCTACAATGAGCAGTTCTTC | . | once | TRBJ2-1 | TRBV27
CSVTQGVGTEAFF | TGCAGCGTAACGCAGGGGGTTGGAACTGAAGCTTTCTTT | TRBD1 | . | TRBJ1-1 | TRBV29-1